This TCR beta chain came from a study of blood T cells in healthy people across ages. About 10 milliliters of peripheral blood were drawn from each donor into EDTA-treated tubes. Then a second PCR, running about 6 to 12 cycles, was carried out with a sample-barcoded 5' primer and a J-beta primer mix. TCRdb itself ran the 5' RACE reads through MiXCR, one entry per CDR3 protein. The table has just under 550,000 distinct CDR3 sequences, 24% seen once; the top ten hold just over 8.5%. These records were also assigned to another study, of T cells of mothers and their children. That paper states: At a rate of approximately 1.5 ug per 15 ul, cDNA synthesis received all of the extracted RNA. Sequencing returned over 9.5 million TCR beta CDR3 reads per mother and around 3 million per child. The analysis detected no persistent microchimeric T cell clones.

The sequence came from a boy younger than 18 in good health. Sequenced input: blood.

DNA of the CDR3: TGTGCCAGCAGCCCAACCACCTCTGGGGCCAACGTCCTGACTTTC. It codes for CASSPTTSGANVLTF. The chain has TRBV3-1 and TRBJ2-6, with unresolved D. This CDR3 contains 15 residues. The V gene lost 4 bases and the J gene lost 0 bases, with 7 bases spanning the gap. Germline CDR1 is LGHDT and CDR2 is YNNKEL (reference sequence).